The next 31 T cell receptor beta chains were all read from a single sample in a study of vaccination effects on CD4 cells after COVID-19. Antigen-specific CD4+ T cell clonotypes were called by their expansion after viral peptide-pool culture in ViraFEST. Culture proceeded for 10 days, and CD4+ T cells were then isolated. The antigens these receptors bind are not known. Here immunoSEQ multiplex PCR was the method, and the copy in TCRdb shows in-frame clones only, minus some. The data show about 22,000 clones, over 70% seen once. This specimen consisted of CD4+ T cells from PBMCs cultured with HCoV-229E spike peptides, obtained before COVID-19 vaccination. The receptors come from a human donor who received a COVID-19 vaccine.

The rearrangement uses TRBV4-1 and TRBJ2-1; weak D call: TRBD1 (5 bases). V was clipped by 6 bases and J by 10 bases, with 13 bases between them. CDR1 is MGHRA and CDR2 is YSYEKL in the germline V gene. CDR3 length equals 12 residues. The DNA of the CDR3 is TGCGCCAGCAGGCCGTTAGCAGGGGAGCAGTTCTTC. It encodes CASRPLAGEQFF.

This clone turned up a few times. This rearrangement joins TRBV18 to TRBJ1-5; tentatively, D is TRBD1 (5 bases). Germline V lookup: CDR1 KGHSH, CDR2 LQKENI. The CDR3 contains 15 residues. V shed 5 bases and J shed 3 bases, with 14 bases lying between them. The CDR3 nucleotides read TGTGCCAGCTCAGGGGACTCCCTCTCCAATCAGCCCCAGCATTTT. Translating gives CASSGDSLSNQPQHF.

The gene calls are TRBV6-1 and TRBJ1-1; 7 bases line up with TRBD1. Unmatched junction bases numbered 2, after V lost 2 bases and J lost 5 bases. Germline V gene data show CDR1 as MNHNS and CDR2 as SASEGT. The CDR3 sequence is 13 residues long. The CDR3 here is CASSERGQTEAFF. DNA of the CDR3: TGTGCCAGCAGTGAAAGGGGGCAAACTGAAGCTTTCTTT.

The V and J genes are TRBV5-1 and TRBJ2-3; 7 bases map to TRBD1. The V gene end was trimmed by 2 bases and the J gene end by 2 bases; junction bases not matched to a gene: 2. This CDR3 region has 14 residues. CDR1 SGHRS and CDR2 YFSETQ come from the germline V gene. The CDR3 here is CASSLQGFTDTQYF. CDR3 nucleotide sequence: TGCGCCAGCAGCTTACAGGGGTTCACAGATACGCAGTATTTT. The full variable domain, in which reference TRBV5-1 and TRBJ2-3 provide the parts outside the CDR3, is KAGVTQTPRYLIKTRGQQVTLSCSPISGHRSVSWYQQTPGQGLQFLFEYFSETQRNKGNFPGRFSGRQFSNSRSEMNVSTLELGDSALYLCASSLQGFTDTQYFGPGTRLTVL.

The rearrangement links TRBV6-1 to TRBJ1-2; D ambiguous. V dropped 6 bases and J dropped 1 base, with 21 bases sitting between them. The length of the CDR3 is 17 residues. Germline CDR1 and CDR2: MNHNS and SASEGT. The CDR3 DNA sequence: TGTGCCAGCAGCGAATTTTCAAAGGGCCCGCTTAACTATGGCTACACCTTC. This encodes CASSEFSKGPLNYGYTF.

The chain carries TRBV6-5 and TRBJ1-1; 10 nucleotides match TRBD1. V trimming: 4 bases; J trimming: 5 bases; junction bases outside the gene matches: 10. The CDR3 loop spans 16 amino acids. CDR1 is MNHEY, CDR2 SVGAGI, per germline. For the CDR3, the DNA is TGTGCCAGCAGTTTCGACAGGGGGCTACTGGGGACTGAAGCTTTCTTT. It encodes CASSFDRGLLGTEAFF.

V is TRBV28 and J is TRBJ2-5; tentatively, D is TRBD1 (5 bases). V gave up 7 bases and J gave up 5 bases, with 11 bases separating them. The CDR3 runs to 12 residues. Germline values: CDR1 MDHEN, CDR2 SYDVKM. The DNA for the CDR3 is TGTGCCAGCACCACCGACAGTGAGACCCAGTACTTC. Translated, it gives CASTTDSETQYF.

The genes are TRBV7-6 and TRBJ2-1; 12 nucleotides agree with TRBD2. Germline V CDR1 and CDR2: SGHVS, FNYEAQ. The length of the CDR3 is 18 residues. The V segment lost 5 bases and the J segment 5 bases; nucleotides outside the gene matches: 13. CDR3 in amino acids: CASSPSRLAGVPHNEQFF. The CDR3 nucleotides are TGTGCCAGCAGCCCCTCAAGACTAGCGGGGGTTCCCCACAATGAGCAGTTCTTC.

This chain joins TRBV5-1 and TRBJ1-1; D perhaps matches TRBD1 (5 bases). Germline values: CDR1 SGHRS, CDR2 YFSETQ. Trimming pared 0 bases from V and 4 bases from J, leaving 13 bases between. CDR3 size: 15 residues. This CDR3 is CASSLDGAGGTEAFF. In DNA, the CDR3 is TGCGCCAGCAGCTTGGACGGGGCCGGAGGCACTGAAGCTTTCTTT.

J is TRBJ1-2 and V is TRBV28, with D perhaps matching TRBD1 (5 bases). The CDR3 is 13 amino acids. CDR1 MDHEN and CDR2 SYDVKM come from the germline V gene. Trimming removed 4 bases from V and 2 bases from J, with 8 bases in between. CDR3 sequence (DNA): TGTGCCAGCAGTTCAGGACAAAACTATGGCTACACCTTC. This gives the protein CASSSGQNYGYTF.

CDR3 sequence: CASGLRDPAFF. The DNA for the CDR3 is TGTGCTAGTGGTCTCAGAGATCCGGCTTTCTTT. The chain is built from TRBV12-5 and TRBJ1-1; D not certain. This CDR3 is built from 11 residues. V was cut by 5 bases and J by 11 bases, with 12 bases left in between. Germline-derived CDR1 and CDR2 are LGHNT and FRNRAP. Using reference TRBV12-5 and TRBJ1-1 for the parts outside the CDR3, the full variable domain is DARVTQTPRHKVTEMGQEVTMRCQPILGHNTVFWYRQTMMQGLELLAYFRNRAPLDDSGMPKDRFSAEMPDATLATLKIQPSEPRDSAVYFCASGLRDPAFFGQGTRLTVV.

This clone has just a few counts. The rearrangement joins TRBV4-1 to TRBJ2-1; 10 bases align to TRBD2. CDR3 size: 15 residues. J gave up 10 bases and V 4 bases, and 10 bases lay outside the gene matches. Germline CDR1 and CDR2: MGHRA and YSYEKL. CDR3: CASSPSGSFLGEQFF. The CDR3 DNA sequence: TGCGCCAGCAGCCCTAGCGGGAGCTTCCTTGGCGAGCAGTTCTTC.

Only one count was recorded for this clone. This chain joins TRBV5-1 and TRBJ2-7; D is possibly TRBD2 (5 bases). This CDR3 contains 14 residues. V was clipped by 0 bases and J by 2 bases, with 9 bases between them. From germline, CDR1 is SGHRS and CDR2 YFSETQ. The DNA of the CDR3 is TGCGCCAGCAGCTTGGCAGGACTTCCCTACGAGCAGTACTTC. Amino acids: CASSLAGLPYEQYF.

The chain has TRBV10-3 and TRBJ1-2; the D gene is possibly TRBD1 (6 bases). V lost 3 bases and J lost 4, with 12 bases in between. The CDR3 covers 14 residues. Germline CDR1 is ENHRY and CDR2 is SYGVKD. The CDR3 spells CAISEQGGGYGYTF. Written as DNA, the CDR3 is TGTGCCATCAGTGAACAGGGTGGGGGCTATGGCTACACCTTC.

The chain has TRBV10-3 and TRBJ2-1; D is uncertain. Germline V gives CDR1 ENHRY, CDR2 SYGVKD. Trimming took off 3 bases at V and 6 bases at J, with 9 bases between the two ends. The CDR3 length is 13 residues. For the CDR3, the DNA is TGTGCCATCAGTGAAACCGGGCTCAATGAGCAGTTCTTC. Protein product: CAISETGLNEQFF.

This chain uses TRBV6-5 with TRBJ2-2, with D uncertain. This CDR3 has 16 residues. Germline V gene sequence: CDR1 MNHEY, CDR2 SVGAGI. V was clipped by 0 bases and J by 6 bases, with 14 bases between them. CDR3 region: CASSYSSLIPAGELFF. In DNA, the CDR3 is TGTGCCAGCAGTTACTCAAGTTTAATCCCGGCCGGGGAGCTGTTTTTT.

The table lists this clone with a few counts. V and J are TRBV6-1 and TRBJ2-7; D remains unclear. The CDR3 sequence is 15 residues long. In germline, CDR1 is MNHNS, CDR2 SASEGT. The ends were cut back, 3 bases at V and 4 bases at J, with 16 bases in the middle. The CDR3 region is CASSDLTVSHYEQYF. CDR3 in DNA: TGTGCCAGCAGTGATCTAACTGTGTCCCATTACGAGCAGTACTTC.

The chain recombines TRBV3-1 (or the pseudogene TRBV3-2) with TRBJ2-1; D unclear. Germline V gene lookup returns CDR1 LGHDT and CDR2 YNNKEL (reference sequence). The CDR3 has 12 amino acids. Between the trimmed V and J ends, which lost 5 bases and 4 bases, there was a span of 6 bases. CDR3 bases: TGTGCCAGCAGCGGATCTTACAATGAGCAGTTCTTC. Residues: CASSGSYNEQFF.

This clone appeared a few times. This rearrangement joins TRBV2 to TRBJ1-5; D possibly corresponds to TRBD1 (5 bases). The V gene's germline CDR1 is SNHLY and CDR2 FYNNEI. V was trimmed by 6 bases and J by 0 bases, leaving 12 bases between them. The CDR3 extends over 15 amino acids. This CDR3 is CASRPTTVSNQPQHF. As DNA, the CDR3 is TGTGCCAGCAGGCCTACGACAGTTAGCAATCAGCCCCAGCATTTT.

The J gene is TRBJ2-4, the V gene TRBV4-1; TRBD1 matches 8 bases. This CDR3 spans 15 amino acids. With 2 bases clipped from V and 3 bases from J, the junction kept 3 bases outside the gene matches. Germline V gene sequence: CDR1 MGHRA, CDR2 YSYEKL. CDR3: CASSQPGTGKNIQYF. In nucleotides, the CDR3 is TGCGCCAGCAGCCAACCTGGGACAGGCAAAAACATTCAGTACTTC.

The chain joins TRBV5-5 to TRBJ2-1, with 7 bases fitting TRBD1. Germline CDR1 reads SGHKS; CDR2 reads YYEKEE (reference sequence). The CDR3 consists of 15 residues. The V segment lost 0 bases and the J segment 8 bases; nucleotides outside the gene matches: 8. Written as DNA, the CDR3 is TGTGCCAGCAGCTTGGTGGACAGAGGGGGCGATGAGCAGTTCTTC. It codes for CASSLVDRGGDEQFF.

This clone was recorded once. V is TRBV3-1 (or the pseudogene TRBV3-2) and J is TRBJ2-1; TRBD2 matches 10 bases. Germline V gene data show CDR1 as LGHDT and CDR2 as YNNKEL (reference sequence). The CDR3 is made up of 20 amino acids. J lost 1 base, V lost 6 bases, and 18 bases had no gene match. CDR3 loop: CASRPTLAGGEAGSYNEQFF. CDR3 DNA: TGTGCCAGCAGGCCGACGTTAGCGGGGGGAGAGGCAGGGTCCTACAATGAGCAGTTCTTC.

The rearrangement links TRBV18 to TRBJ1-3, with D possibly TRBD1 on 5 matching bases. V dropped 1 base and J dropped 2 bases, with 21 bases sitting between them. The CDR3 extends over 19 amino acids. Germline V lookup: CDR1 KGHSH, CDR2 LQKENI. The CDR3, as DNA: TGTGCCAGCTCACCACGCCCGCAGGGTAGCGGCTGGGCTGGAAACACCATATATTTT. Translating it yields CASSPRPQGSGWAGNTIYF.

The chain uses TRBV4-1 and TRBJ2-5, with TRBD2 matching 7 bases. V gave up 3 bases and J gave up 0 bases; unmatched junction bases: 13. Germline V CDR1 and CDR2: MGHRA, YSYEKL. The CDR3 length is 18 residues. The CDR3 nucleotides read TGCGCCAGCAGCCAGCGACCCTCCTTACTAGCGAACCAAGAGACCCAGTACTTC. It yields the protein CASSQRPSLLANQETQYF.

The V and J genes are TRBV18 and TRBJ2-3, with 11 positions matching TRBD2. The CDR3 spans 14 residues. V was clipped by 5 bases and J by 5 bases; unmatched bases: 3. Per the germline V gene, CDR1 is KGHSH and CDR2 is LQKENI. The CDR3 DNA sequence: TGTGCCAGCTCATTTGGACTAGCGGGAGATACGCAGTATTTT. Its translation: CASSFGLAGDTQYF.

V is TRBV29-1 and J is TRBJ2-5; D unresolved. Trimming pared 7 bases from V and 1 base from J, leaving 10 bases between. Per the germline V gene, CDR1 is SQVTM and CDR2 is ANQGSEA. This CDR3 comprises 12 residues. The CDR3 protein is CSAIHVQETQYF. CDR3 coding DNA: TGCAGCGCCATACACGTCCAAGAGACCCAGTACTTC.

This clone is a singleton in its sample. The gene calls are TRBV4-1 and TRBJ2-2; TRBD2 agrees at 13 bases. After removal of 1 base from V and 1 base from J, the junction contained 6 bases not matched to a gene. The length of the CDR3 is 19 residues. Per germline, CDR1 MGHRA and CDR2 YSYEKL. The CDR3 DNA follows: TGCGCCAGCAGCCAAGGGGGGGGACTAGCGGGACGGAACACCGGGGAGCTGTTTTTT. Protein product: CASSQGGGLAGRNTGELFF.

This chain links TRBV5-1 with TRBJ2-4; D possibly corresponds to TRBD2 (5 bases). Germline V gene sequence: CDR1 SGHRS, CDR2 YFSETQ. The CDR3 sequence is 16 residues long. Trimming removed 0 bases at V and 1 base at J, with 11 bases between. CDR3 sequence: CASSLEGAVAKNIQYF. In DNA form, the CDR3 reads TGCGCCAGCAGCTTGGAGGGAGCGGTCGCCAAAAACATTCAGTACTTC.

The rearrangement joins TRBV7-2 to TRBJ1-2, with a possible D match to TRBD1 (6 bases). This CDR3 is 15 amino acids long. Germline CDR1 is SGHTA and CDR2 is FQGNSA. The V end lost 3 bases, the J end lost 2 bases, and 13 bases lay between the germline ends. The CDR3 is CASSFSTGLNYGYTF. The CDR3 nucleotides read TGTGCCAGCAGCTTTAGTACAGGGCTAAACTATGGCTACACCTTC.

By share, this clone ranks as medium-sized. The CDR3 loop is CASKTLAGDTGELFF. CDR3 DNA sequence: TGTGCCAGCAAGACGCTAGCGGGAGACACCGGGGAGCTGTTTTTT. V and J are TRBV6-4 and TRBJ2-2, with TRBD2 identical over 10 bases. The ends lost 7 bases at V and 3 bases at J; junction bases unmatched: 5. This CDR3 spans 15 amino acids. Germline CDR1 reads MRHNA; CDR2 reads SNTAGT.

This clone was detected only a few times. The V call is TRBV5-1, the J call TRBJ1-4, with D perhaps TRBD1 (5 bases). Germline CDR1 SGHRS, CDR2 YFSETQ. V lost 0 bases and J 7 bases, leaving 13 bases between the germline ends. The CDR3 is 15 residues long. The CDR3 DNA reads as TGCGCCAGCAGCTTGGCAGTCGTCGGGGGTGAAAAACTGTTTTTT. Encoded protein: CASSLAVVGGEKLFF.